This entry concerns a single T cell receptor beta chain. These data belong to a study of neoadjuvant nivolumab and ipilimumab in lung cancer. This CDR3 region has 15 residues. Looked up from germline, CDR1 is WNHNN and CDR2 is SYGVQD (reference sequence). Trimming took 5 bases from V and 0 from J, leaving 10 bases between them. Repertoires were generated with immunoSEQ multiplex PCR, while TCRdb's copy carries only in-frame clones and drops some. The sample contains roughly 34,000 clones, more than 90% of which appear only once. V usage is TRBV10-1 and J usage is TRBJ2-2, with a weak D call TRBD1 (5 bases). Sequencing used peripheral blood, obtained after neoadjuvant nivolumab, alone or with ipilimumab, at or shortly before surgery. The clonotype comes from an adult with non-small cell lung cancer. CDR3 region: CASSMGLANTGELFF. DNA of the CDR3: TGCGCCAGCAGTATGGGGCTTGCGAACACCGGGGAGCTGTTTTTT.